The 3 T cell receptor beta chains given below trace back to one sample, sequenced in a study of T cell responses to AZD1222 COVID-19 vaccine (dated by TCRdb to about 2021). Preparation of the library involved the immunoSEQ multiplex PCR assay. TCRdb took over this immuneACCESS table, retaining in-frame rearrangements with V and J assigned. Such tables are incomplete; in checked studies, under half of the missing clones stem from an unresolved V gene, and the remainder is unexplained. This sample comprises some 130,000 clones, 75% to 90% of them detected only once. The leading ten clones occupy roughly 3.9% of the sample. In the paper's terms, the time point label means: baseline before first vaccination. The material was peripheral blood, obtained on day 0 of AZD1222 vaccination. These receptor sequences come from an adult in good health.

The chain links TRBV18 to TRBJ2-1, with D hard to call. There are 17 residues in the CDR3. Germline lookup yields CDR1 KGHSH and CDR2 LQKENI. Trimming pared 3 bases from V and 2 bases from J, leaving 17 bases between. CDR3 coding DNA: TGTGCCAGCTCACCCACCGGGCCACCCGAGACCTACAATGAGCAGTTCTTC. Amino acids: CASSPTGPPETYNEQFF. The full variable domain, rest sourced from reference TRBV18 and TRBJ2-1, is NAGVMQNPRHLVRRRGQEARLRCSPMKGHSHVYWYRQLPEEGLKFMVYLQKENIIDESGMPKERFSAEFPKEGPSILRIQQVVRGDSAAYFCASSPTGPPETYNEQFFGPGTRLTVL.

CDR3 coding DNA: TGTGCCAGCAGTTTGGACAGGGGTTTCGGGGAGCTGTTTTTT. It specifies CASSLDRGFGELFF. This sequence joins TRBV28 and TRBJ2-2, with 9 nucleotides matching TRBD1. CDR1 is MDHEN, CDR2 SYDVKM, per germline. The CDR3 covers 14 residues. V dropped 3 bases and J dropped 7; count of bases not matched to a gene: 3.

The table lists this clone with a count of one. This chain joins TRBV6-1 and TRBJ1-2; the D is unclear. Trimming took 3 bases from V and 4 from J, leaving 6 bases between them. Germline V lookup: CDR1 MNHNS, CDR2 SASEGT. This CDR3 is built from 12 residues. The CDR3 region is CASSDGPYGYTF. Here the CDR3 DNA reads TGTGCCAGCAGTGACGGACCCTATGGCTACACCTTC.